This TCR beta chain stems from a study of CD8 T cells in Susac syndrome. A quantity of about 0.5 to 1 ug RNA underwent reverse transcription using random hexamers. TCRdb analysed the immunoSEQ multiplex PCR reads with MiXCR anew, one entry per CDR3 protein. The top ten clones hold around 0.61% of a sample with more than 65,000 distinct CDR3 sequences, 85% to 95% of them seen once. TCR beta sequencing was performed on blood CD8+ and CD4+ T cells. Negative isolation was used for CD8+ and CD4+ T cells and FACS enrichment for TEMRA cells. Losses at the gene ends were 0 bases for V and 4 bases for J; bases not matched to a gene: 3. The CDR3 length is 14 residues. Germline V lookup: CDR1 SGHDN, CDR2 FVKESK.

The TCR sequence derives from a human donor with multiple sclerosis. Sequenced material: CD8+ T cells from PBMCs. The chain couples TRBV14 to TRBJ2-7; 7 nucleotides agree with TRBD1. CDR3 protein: CASSQEGTAYEQYF. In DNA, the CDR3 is TGTGCCAGCAGCCAAGAAGGGACAGCTTACGAGCAGTACTTC. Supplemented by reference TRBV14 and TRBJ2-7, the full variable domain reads EAGVTQFPSHSVIEKGQTVTLRCDPISGHDNLYWYRRVMGKEIKFLLHFVKESKQDESGMPNNRFLAERTGGTYSTLKVQPAELEDSGVYFCASSQEGTAYEQYFGPGTRLTVT.